Here is one TCR beta chain with its context. This specimen belongs to a study of CD8 T cells in Susac syndrome. Stable or active relapsing-remitting multiple sclerosis, untreated and meeting revised McDonald criteria, defined the controls. Negative isolation yielded the CD8+ and CD4+ T cells, while FACS enriched the TEMRA cells. Reverse transcription of 0.5 to 1 ug RNA was performed with random hexamers. Coverage of TCR beta CDR3 amplification by immunoSEQ multiplex PCR extended to 54 Vbeta and 13 Jbeta. Each CDR3 protein gets one entry after TCRdb re-called the immunoSEQ multiplex PCR reads with MiXCR. In the table there are roughly 80,000 distinct CDR3 sequences, 90% to 95% of which are singletons. After removal of 9 bases from V and 4 bases from J, the junction contained 7 bases not matched to a gene. Per germline, CDR1 SGDLS and CDR2 YYNGEE. The CDR3 is 14 amino acids.

The sequenced sample was CD8+ T cells from PBMCs. The rearrangement links TRBV9 to TRBJ2-3; TRBD2 matches at 11 bases. This sequence originates from a human donor with multiple sclerosis. CDR3 DNA sequence: TGTGCCATCCGTAGCGGGGGGGCTGCAGATACGCAGTATTTT. As protein: CAIRSGGAADTQYF.